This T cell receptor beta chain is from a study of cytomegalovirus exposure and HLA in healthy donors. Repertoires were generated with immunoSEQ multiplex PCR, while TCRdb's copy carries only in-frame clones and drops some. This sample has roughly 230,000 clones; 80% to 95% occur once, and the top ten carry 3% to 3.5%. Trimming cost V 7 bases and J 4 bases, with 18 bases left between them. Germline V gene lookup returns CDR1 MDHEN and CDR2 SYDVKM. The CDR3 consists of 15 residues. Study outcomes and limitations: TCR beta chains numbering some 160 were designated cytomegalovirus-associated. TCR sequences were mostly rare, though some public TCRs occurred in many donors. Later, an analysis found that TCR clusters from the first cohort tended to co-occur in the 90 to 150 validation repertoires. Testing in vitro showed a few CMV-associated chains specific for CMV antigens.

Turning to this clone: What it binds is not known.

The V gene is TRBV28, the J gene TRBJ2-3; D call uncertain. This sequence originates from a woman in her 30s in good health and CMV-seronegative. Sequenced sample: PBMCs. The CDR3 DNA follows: TGTGCCAGCAAAATTGGACCCTTAGGTCCAGATACGCAGTATTTT. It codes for CASKIGPLGPDTQYF. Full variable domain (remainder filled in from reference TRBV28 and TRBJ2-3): DVKVTQSSRYLVKRTGEKVFLECVQDMDHENMFWYRQDPGLGLRLIYFSYDVKMKEKGDIPEGYSVSREKKERFSLILESASTNQTSMYLCASKIGPLGPDTQYFGPGTRLTVL.